Listed here are 19 T cell receptor beta chains from one sample, sequenced in a study of neurological immune-mediated disorders. One entry per CDR3 protein, called by TCRdb with MiXCR from the 5' RACE reads. The table includes 50,000 or so distinct CDR3 sequences, about 3.5% detected once. The specimen was PBMCs. These receptor sequences come from a middle-aged man with multiple sclerosis.

This clonotype was seen ten or more times. V and J are TRBV4-1 and TRBJ2-7, with D possibly called TRBD1 or TRBD2 (5 bases each). V lost 1 base and J 2 bases, leaving 12 bases between the germline ends. This CDR3 region has 15 residues. From germline, CDR1 is MGHRA and CDR2 YSYEKL. The CDR3 nucleotides read TGCGCCAGCAGCCAAGGGGTAGGGACGCCCTACGAGCAGTACTTC. This gives the protein CASSQGVGTPYEQYF.

This clonotype was seen ten or more times. The chain uses TRBV9 and TRBJ2-7; 8 nucleotides match TRBD2. CDR1 SGDLS and CDR2 YYNGEE come from the germline V gene. V was pared by 4 bases and J by 2 bases, with 8 bases of the junction left unmatched. This CDR3 region has 15 residues. The CDR3 here is CASSPQGSGAYEQYF. The CDR3 bases are TGTGCCAGCAGCCCCCAAGGTAGCGGGGCCTACGAGCAGTACTTC.

This clonotype was seen many times. The chain has TRBV20-1 and TRBJ1-1; D is ambiguous. The germline V gene has CDR1 DFQATT and CDR2 SNEGSKA (reference sequence). The ends were cut back, 0 bases at V and 10 bases at J, with 12 bases in the middle. CDR3 length: 12 residues. The chain's CDR3 is CSAREKTLGAFF. The DNA of the CDR3 is TGCAGTGCTAGAGAGAAGACACTAGGAGCTTTCTTT.

This clonotype appeared many times. J is TRBJ2-1 and V is TRBV7-3, with 9 bases identical to TRBD2. Germline V gene lookup returns CDR1 SGHTA and CDR2 FQGTGA. V was clipped by 2 bases and J by 7 bases; unmatched bases: 0. The CDR3 sequence is 13 residues long. The CDR3: CASSLAGGNEQFF. The CDR3 coding sequence is TGTGCCAGCAGCTTAGCGGGGGGGAATGAGCAGTTCTTC.

Notes on this clonotype: A much larger clone differs from this one at a single base, so this may be a read error. The V and J genes are TRBV10-3 and TRBJ1-3; D not resolved. V dropped 4 bases and J dropped 1 base, with 8 bases sitting between them. CDR1 is ENHRY and CDR2 is SYGVKD in the germline V gene. CDR3 length: 14 amino acids. The CDR3 region has the DNA TGTGCCATCAGTGGGGTTAAATCTGGAAACACCATATATTTT. Translation: CAISGVKSGNTIYF.

This clonotype was seen repeatedly, ten times or more. The rearrangement links TRBV5-1 to TRBJ2-7; D perhaps matches TRBD1 (5 bases). This CDR3 has 14 amino acids. V was trimmed by 2 bases and J by 1 base, leaving 10 bases between them. The germline V gene encodes CDR1 SGHRS and CDR2 YFSETQ. The CDR3 sequence: CASSFGSGSYEQYF. CDR3 nucleotides: TGCGCCAGCAGCTTCGGGTCAGGGTCCTACGAGCAGTACTTC.

In this sample, this clonotype turned up many times. The DNA for the CDR3 is TGTGCCACCAGTGACGTCGACAGGGGGTGGCAAGAGACCCAGTACTTC. It specifies CATSDVDRGWQETQYF. The chain recombines TRBV24-1 with TRBJ2-5; 9 nucleotides align to TRBD1. From germline, CDR1 is KGHDR and CDR2 SFDVKD. The ends lost 4 bases at V and 2 bases at J; junction bases unmatched: 7. There are 16 residues in the CDR3.

This clonotype came up many times. The chain recombines TRBV14 with TRBJ2-1; D unresolved. Germline CDR1 is SGHDN and CDR2 is FVKESK. The CDR3 covers 11 residues. The V gene lost 3 bases and the J gene lost 7 bases, with 4 bases spanning the gap. DNA for the CDR3: TGTGCCAGCAGCCAGGGGAATGAGCAGTTCTTC. This sequence encodes CASSQGNEQFF.

The sample holds many counts of this clonotype. The chain employs TRBV20-1 and TRBJ2-1, with no clear D. The CDR3 is made up of 12 amino acids. Germline V CDR1 and CDR2: DFQATT, SNEGSKA (reference sequence). Deletions cut 5 bases from V and 8 bases from J, with 13 bases between. CDR3 DNA sequence: TGCAGTGCTGGCTTCCGAAGCGATGAGCAGTTCTTC. Its translation: CSAGFRSDEQFF.

Ten or more counts support this clonotype. The chain combines TRBV24-1 with TRBJ2-3; 10 nucleotides match TRBD2. Germline CDR1 KGHDR, CDR2 SFDVKD. Trimming at V came to 1 base and at J to 4 bases, leaving 4 bases not matched to a gene. The CDR3 sequence is 16 residues long. The CDR3 sequence: CATSDFSGGVSDTQYF. DNA of the CDR3: TGTGCCACCAGTGATTTCAGCGGGGGGGTTTCAGATACGCAGTATTTT.

The sample holds many counts of this clonotype. The chain combines TRBV3-1 with TRBJ2-3; D not resolved. V shed 2 bases and J shed 3 bases, with 9 bases lying between them. Germline CDR1 reads LGHDT; CDR2 reads YNNKEL (reference sequence). CDR3 length: 14 amino acids. In DNA form, the CDR3 reads TGTGCCAGCAGCCAATCTAGAGCTACAGATACGCAGTATTTT. The encoded protein is CASSQSRATDTQYF.

This clonotype was seen more than once but under ten times. A much larger clone differs by one base, so this may be a read error. This chain joins TRBV5-6 and TRBJ2-7, with no clear D. V gave up 1 base and J gave up 6 bases, with 14 bases separating them. The CDR3 length is 14 residues. Germline assignment: CDR1 SGHDT and CDR2 YYEEEE. The CDR3 coding sequence is TGTGCCAGCAGCTTGTTGGGAAAGGGAACCGAGCAGTACTTC. The encoded protein is CASSLLGKGTEQYF.

This clonotype showed up many times. V and J are TRBV20-1 and TRBJ1-4; TRBD1 matches at 8 bases. The CDR3 is 12 amino acids. Looked up from germline, CDR1 is DFQATT and CDR2 is SNEGSKA (reference sequence). V lost 8 bases and J lost 7; bases outside the gene matches: 6. CDR3 DNA sequence: TGCAGTATTAGACAGGGGATTGAAAAACTGTTTTTT. Encoded protein: CSIRQGIEKLFF.

This clonotype was detected many times. At one end, the junction sequence differs from germline, possibly due to a read error. The chain carries TRBV11-2 and TRBJ1-5; D remains ambiguous. This CDR3 comprises 13 residues. The germline V gene encodes CDR1 SGHAT and CDR2 FQNNGV. Here the CDR3 DNA reads TGTGCCAGCAGCTTAGCGTACAATCAGCCCCAGAATTTT. This sequence encodes CASSLAYNQPQNF. The complete variable domain, with remaining parts taken from reference TRBV11-2 and TRBJ1-5, reads EAGVAQSPRYKIIEKRQSVAFWCNPISGHATLYWYQQILGQGPKLLIQFQNNGVVDDSQLPKDRFSAERLKGVDSTLKIQPAKLEDSAVYLCASSLAYNQPQNFGDGTRLSIL.

Comments on this clonotype: A read error may produce the germline difference seen at one junction end. The chain recombines TRBV3-1 with TRBJ1-6; D might be TRBD1 (5 bases). This CDR3 is built from 15 residues. Germline V gene sequence: CDR1 LGHDT, CDR2 YNNKEL (reference sequence). For the CDR3, the DNA is TGTGCCAGCAGCCATACAGGCCTCTTGAATTCACCCCTCAACTTT. Its translation is CASSHTGLLNSPLNF.

This clonotype was observed at least ten times. CDR3 residues: CSALHPGGATGYTF. The CDR3 region has the DNA TGCAGTGCTCTCCATCCAGGGGGCGCGACTGGCTACACCTTC. The chain carries TRBV20-1 and TRBJ1-2, with 8 bases fitting TRBD1. CDR3 length equals 14 residues. V lost 5 bases and J lost 7; bases outside the gene matches: 12. Germline V lookup: CDR1 DFQATT, CDR2 SNEGSKA (reference sequence).

This clonotype was found many times. The V and J genes are TRBV19 and TRBJ2-3; the D is unclear. Germline V gene lookup returns CDR1 LNHDA and CDR2 SQIVND (reference sequence). The CDR3 has 15 amino acids. Trimming left V 0 bases short and J 3 bases short, with 10 bases between. DNA of the CDR3: TGTGCCAGTAGTATAGATCTGGTTGGGACAGATACGCAGTATTTT. Protein sequence: CASSIDLVGTDTQYF.

The sample holds many counts of this clonotype. V usage is TRBV5-6 and J usage is TRBJ2-5, with 12 nucleotides matching TRBD2. V shed 4 bases, J shed 4 bases, and the junction held 8 bases outside the gene matches. Germline values: CDR1 SGHDT, CDR2 YYEEEE. CDR3 size: 16 residues. This chain's CDR3 is CASSRTPSGGAETQYF. As DNA, the CDR3 is TGTGCCAGCAGCCGAACCCCTAGCGGGGGGGCAGAGACCCAGTACTTC.

This clonotype was seen more than once but under ten times. A read error may produce the germline difference seen at one junction end. The chain combines TRBV25-1 with TRBJ1-5; 8 bases align to TRBD1. The CDR3 is 16 amino acids. Germline lookup yields CDR1 MGHDK and CDR2 SYGVNS. The DNA of the CDR3 is TGTGCCAGCAGTGACGCGGGACAGGAAGACAATCAGCCCCAGAATTTT. Protein product: CASSDAGQEDNQPQNF.